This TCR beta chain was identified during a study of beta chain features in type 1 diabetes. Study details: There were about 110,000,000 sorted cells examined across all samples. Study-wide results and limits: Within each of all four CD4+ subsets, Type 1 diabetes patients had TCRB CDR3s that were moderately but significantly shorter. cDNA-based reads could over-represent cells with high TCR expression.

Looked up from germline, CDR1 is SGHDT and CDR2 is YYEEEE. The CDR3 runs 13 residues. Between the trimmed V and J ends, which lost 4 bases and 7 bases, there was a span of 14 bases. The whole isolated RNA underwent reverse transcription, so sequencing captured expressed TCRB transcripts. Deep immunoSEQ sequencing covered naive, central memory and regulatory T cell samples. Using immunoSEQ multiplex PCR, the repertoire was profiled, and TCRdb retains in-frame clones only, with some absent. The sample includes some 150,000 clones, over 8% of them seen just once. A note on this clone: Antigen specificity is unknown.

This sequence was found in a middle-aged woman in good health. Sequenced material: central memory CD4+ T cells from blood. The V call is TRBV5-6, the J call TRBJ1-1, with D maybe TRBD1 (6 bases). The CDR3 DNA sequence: TGTGCCAGCAGCAACAGCGTAGGGGGTGAAGCTTTCTTT. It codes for CASSNSVGGEAFF.